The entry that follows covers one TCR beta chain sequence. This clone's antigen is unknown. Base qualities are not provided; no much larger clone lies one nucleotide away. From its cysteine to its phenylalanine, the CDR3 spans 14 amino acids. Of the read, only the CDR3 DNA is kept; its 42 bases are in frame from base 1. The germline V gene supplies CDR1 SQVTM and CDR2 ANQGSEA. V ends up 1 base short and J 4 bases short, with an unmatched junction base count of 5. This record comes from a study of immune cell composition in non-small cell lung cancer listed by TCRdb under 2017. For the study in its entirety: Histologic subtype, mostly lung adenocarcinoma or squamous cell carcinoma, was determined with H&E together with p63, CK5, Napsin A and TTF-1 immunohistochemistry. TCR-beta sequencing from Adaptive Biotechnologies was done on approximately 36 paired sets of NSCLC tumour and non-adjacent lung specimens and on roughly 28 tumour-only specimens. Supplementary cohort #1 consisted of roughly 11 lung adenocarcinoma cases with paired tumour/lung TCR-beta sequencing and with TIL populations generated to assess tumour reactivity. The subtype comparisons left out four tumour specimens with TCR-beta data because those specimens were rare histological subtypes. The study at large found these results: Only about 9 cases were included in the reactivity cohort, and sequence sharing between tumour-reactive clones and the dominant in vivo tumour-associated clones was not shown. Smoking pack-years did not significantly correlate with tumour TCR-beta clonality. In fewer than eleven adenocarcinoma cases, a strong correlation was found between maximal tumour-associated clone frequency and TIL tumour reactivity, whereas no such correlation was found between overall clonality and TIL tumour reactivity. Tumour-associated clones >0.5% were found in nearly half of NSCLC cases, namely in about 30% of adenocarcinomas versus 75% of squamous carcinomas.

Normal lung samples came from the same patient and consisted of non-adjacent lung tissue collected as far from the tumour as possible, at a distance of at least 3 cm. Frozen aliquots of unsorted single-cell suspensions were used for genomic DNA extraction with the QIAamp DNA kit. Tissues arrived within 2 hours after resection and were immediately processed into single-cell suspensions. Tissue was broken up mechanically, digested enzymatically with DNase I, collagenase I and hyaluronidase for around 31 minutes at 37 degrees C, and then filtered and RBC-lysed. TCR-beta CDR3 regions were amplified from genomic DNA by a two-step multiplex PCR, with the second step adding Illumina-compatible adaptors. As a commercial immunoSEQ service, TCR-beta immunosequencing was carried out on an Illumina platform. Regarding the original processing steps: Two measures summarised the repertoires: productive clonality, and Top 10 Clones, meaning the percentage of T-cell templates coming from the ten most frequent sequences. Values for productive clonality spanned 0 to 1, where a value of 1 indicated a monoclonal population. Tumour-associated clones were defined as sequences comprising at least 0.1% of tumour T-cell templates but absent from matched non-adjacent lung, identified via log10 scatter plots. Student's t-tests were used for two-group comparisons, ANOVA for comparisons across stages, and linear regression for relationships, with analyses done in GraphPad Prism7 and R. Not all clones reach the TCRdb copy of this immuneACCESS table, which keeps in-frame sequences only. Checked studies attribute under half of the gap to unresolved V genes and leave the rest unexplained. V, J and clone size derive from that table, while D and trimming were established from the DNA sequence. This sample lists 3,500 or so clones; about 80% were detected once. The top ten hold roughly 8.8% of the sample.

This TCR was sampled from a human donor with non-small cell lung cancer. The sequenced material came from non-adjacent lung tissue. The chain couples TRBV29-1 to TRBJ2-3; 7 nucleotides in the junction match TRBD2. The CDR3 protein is CSVEGGSGADTQYF. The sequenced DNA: TGCAGCGTTGAAGGGGGGAGCGGGGCAGATACGCAGTATTTT.